One sample yielded the 30 T cell receptor beta chains listed below, sequenced in a study of vaccination effects on CD4 cells after COVID-19. Assay: immunoSEQ multiplex PCR; the TCRdb copy retains only in-frame clones and omits some. The sample holds about 15,000 clones; 65% to 80% are singletons and the top ten take 20% to 25%. Using viral peptide pools, the ViraFEST assay grew out antigen-specific CD4+ T cells prior to sequencing. Having been cultured for under twelve days, the cells underwent CD4+ T cell isolation. This person caught SARS-CoV-2 sometime from March to December 2020, and PCR testing confirmed the infection. Everyone in the study got two shots of either the BNT162b2 or mRNA-1273 vaccine. These receptors' antigens are unknown. The input for sequencing was CD4+ T cells from PBMCs cultured with SARS-CoV-2 spike peptides, taken after COVID-19 vaccination. These receptors all stem from a human donor who had a prior SARS-CoV-2 infection.

The table lists this clone with a few counts. This chain links TRBV27 with TRBJ2-7; 13 bases are shared with TRBD2. The CDR3 spans 15 residues. The V gene end was trimmed by 6 bases and the J gene end by 5 bases; junction bases not matched to a gene: 7. Looked up from germline, CDR1 is MNHEY and CDR2 is SMNVEV (reference sequence). CDR3 region: CASRRLAGGQDEQYF. The CDR3 DNA is TGTGCCAGCAGGCGACTAGCGGGAGGCCAGGACGAGCAGTACTTC.

The CDR3 DNA reads as TGTGCCAGCAGCTTAACTACTCCCGGCGAGCAGTACTTC. Protein: CASSLTTPGEQYF. V and J are TRBV11-2 and TRBJ2-7; no firm D call. V lost 2 bases to trimming and J lost 6 bases, with 11 bases between them. Per the germline V gene, CDR1 is SGHAT and CDR2 is FQNNGV. The CDR3 sequence is 13 residues long.

This clone was found a few times. The chain combines TRBV7-9 with TRBJ2-3; the match to TRBD1 covers 7 bases. CDR3 length: 15 amino acids. Germline trimming cut 0 bases from V and 1 base from J; bases unmatched to any gene: 1. CDR1 and CDR2 from the germline V gene are SEHNR and FQNEAQ (reference sequence). CDR3 sequence reads: CASSLARGRTDTQYF. The CDR3 bases are TGTGCCAGCAGCTTAGCAAGGGGGCGCACAGATACGCAGTATTTT.

The chain recombines TRBV18 with TRBJ2-5, with D uncertain. V shed 6 bases and J shed 2 bases, with 7 bases lying between them. Per the germline V gene, CDR1 is KGHSH and CDR2 is LQKENI. The CDR3 has 12 residues. The CDR3 region has the DNA TGTGCCAGCTCGTCGCAACAAGAGACCCAGTACTTC. It codes for CASSSQQETQYF.

V usage is TRBV4-2 and J usage is TRBJ1-3; the D gene is possibly TRBD1 (6 bases). V shed 1 base and J shed 4 bases, with 8 bases lying between them. The germline gives CDR1 LGHNA, CDR2 YNFKEQ. The CDR3 runs 14 residues. In nucleotides, the CDR3 is TGTGCCAGCAGCCAAGGGACAGCAGGAAACACCATATATTTT. Translation gives CASSQGTAGNTIYF.

This clone was counted only a few times. The rearrangement links TRBV5-1 to TRBJ1-3; D not resolved. The CDR3 extends over 15 amino acids. V was pared by 2 bases and J by 0 bases, with 9 bases between. Germline assignment: CDR1 SGHRS and CDR2 YFSETQ. The CDR3 DNA sequence: TGCGCCAGCAGCTTAGACGGGAACTCTGGAAACACCATATATTTT. Translated, it gives CASSLDGNSGNTIYF.

This clone turned up a few times. The CDR3 sequence is CASSPTPDTQYF. CDR3 DNA sequence: TGTGCCAGCAGTCCCACCCCAGATACGCAGTATTTT. V gene TRBV2 combines with J gene TRBJ2-3, with D hard to call. V gave up 5 bases and J gave up 4 bases, with 7 bases separating them. Germline CDR1 SNHLY, CDR2 FYNNEI. The CDR3 sequence is 12 residues long.

The V call is TRBV3-1 (or the pseudogene TRBV3-2), the J call TRBJ1-3, with 8 bases aligning to TRBD1. This CDR3 spans 17 amino acids. V trimming: 4 bases; J trimming: 3 bases; junction bases outside the gene matches: 11. Germline V gives CDR1 LGHDT, CDR2 YNNKEL (reference sequence). CDR3 in DNA: TGTGCCAGCAGCCTATCCTCCCAACAGGGGGTTGGAAACACCATATATTTT. Its protein product is CASSLSSQQGVGNTIYF.

V is TRBV3-1 (or the pseudogene TRBV3-2) and J is TRBJ1-5; D not certain. This CDR3 has 13 residues. The V and J ends lost 1 base and 5 bases respectively, with 6 bases between them. Germline loops: CDR1 LGHDT, CDR2 YNNKEL (reference sequence). CDR3 nucleotide sequence: TGTGCCAGCAGCCAAGGGCGGGATCAGCCCCAGCATTTT. This codes for CASSQGRDQPQHF.

Notes on this clone: Other DNA variants within this sample encode the same CDR3. The chain carries TRBV6-1 and TRBJ2-1; 9 nucleotides align to TRBD2. J lost 4 bases, V lost 3 bases, and 4 bases had no gene match. The germline CDR1 and CDR2 sequences are MNHNS and SASEGT. CDR3 length equals 15 residues. The CDR3 nucleotides read TGTGCCAGCAGTGATAGGCGGGGGGGATACAATGAGCAGTTCTTC. It yields the protein CASSDRRGGYNEQFF.

The chain combines TRBV4-3 with TRBJ2-3, with TRBD2 matching over 10 bases. The trim removed 4 bases at V and 4 bases at J, leaving 5 bases unmatched. The germline V gene encodes CDR1 LGHNA and CDR2 YSLEER. The CDR3 is made up of 15 amino acids. The DNA for the CDR3 is TGCGCCAGCAGCCTAATAGCGGGAGGCCCAGATACGCAGTATTTT. Its translation: CASSLIAGGPDTQYF.

J is TRBJ1-6 and V is TRBV27, with TRBD1 identical over 9 bases. With V trimmed by 4 bases and J by 9 bases, 1 base remained unmatched. From germline, CDR1 is MNHEY and CDR2 SMNVEV (reference sequence). The CDR3 runs 13 residues. CDR3 nucleotide sequence: TGTGCCAGCAGTTGGACAGGGGTTTCACCCCTCCACTTT. Encoded protein: CASSWTGVSPLHF.

The sample holds a few counts of this clone. V usage is TRBV7-9 and J usage is TRBJ2-1; 9 bases are a match to TRBD1. Germline V gene data show CDR1 as SEHNR and CDR2 as FQNEAQ (reference sequence). V was pared by 5 bases and J by 4 bases, with 12 bases of the junction left unmatched. The CDR3 is 17 amino acids. The CDR3 DNA follows: TGTGCCAGCAGCCCGGGACAGGGACCCCTTGGGTACAATGAGCAGTTCTTC. Protein product: CASSPGQGPLGYNEQFF.

This chain connects TRBV15 to TRBJ2-7; 7 bases match TRBD2. Trimming took 6 bases from V and 13 from J; bases not matched to a gene: 15. This CDR3 has 13 residues. The germline V gene encodes CDR1 LNHNV and CDR2 YYDKDF (reference sequence). The CDR3 reads CATRGISGSGVYF. The CDR3, as DNA: TGTGCCACCAGAGGGATTAGCGGGTCCGGTGTTTACTTC.

This clone was picked up a small number of times. The gene calls are TRBV18 and TRBJ1-2; D unclear. V shed 8 bases and J shed 7 bases, with 17 bases lying between them. There are 13 residues in the CDR3. Germline CDR1 and CDR2: KGHSH and LQKENI. As DNA, the CDR3 is TGTGCCAGCCATAACGACCCGGTGGGTGGCTACACCTTC. This encodes CASHNDPVGGYTF. The full variable domain, with the rest looked up from reference TRBV18 and TRBJ1-2, is NAGVMQNPRHLVRRRGQEARLRCSPMKGHSHVYWYRQLPEEGLKFMVYLQKENIIDESGMPKERFSAEFPKEGPSILRIQQVVRGDSAAYFCASHNDPVGGYTFGSGTRLTVV.

This sequence joins TRBV5-1 and TRBJ1-2; TRBD1 matches at 10 bases. The CDR3 totals 16 residues. V lost 4 bases and J lost 0; bases outside the gene matches: 6. Germline V gene sequence: CDR1 SGHRS, CDR2 YFSETQ. In nucleotides, the CDR3 is TGCGCCAGCAGCGCGGGACAGGGGCAAGCTAACTATGGCTACACCTTC. It codes for CASSAGQGQANYGYTF.

This chain connects TRBV5-1 to TRBJ2-3; D not resolved. This CDR3 is 17 amino acids long. Trimming took off 3 bases at V and 1 base at J, with 18 bases between the two ends. Germline CDR1 SGHRS, CDR2 YFSETQ. CDR3 nucleotides: TGCGCCAGCAGCTATTATATATGGGGAAGGGGCACAGATACGCAGTATTTT. It specifies CASSYYIWGRGTDTQYF.

The V call is TRBV10-3, the J call TRBJ1-1, with D possibly matching TRBD1 (5 bases). V lost 10 bases and J 0 bases, leaving 18 bases between the germline ends. There are 15 residues in the CDR3. Germline lookup yields CDR1 ENHRY and CDR2 SYGVKD. CDR3 in amino acids: CATIKGPPMNTEAFF. CDR3 bases: TGTGCCACGATAAAGGGACCGCCCATGAACACTGAAGCTTTCTTT.

This clone was observed a few times. CDR3 sequence (DNA): TGTGCCAGCAGCCAACCGGGACAGTCTTACTATGGCTACACCTTC. This codes for CASSQPGQSYYGYTF. This chain uses TRBV3-1 (or the pseudogene TRBV3-2) with TRBJ1-2; TRBD1 agrees at 7 bases. The CDR3 contains 15 residues. In germline, CDR1 is LGHDT, CDR2 YNNKEL (reference sequence). The trim removed 2 bases at V and 3 bases at J, leaving 6 bases unmatched.

The rearrangement uses TRBV30 and TRBJ2-7; D unclear. V was pared by 1 base and J by 7 bases, with 8 bases between. The CDR3 runs to 11 residues. Germline V CDR1 and CDR2: GTSNPN, SVGIG (reference sequence). CDR3 in amino acids: CAWSALGEQYF. The CDR3 DNA is TGTGCCTGGAGTGCCCTGGGGGAGCAGTACTTC. The entire variable domain, with the rest obtained from reference TRBV30 and TRBJ2-7, is as follows: SQTIHQWPATLVQPVGSPLSLECTVEGTSNPNLYWYRQAAGRGLQLLFYSVGIGQISSEVPQNLSASRPQDRQFILSSKKLLLSDSGFYLCAWSALGEQYFGPGTRLTVT.

The chain carries TRBV2 and TRBJ2-3; 9 positions match TRBD1. Germline-derived CDR1 and CDR2 are SNHLY and FYNNEI. After removal of 5 bases from V and 2 bases from J, the junction contained 8 bases not matched to a gene. The CDR3 sequence is 16 residues long. The CDR3 is CASSRDDRGYTDTQYF. DNA for the CDR3: TGTGCCAGCAGTAGAGATGACAGGGGGTACACAGATACGCAGTATTTT.

CDR3 bases: TGTGCCAGCAGGGAGTACAATGAGCAGTTCTTC. It encodes CASREYNEQFF. This chain uses TRBV25-1 with TRBJ2-1; no firm D call. Looked up from germline, CDR1 is MGHDK and CDR2 is SYGVNS. This CDR3 comprises 11 residues. V shed 6 bases and J shed 4 bases, with 4 bases lying between them.

This clone is a singleton in its sample. This chain connects TRBV3-1 (or the pseudogene TRBV3-2) to TRBJ2-6, with TRBD2 matching over 9 bases. Per the germline V gene, CDR1 is LGHDT and CDR2 is YNNKEL (reference sequence). The CDR3 runs 18 residues. V gave up 1 base and J gave up 0 bases; unmatched junction bases: 4. The CDR3 spells CASSQVAGAPSGANVLTF. The CDR3 DNA follows: TGTGCCAGCAGCCAAGTAGCGGGGGCCCCCTCTGGGGCCAACGTCCTGACTTTC.

The table lists this clone with a count of one. The rearrangement links TRBV5-4 to TRBJ2-7; D may be TRBD2 (6 bases). V was clipped by 4 bases and J by 4 bases, with 18 bases between them. This CDR3 spans 15 amino acids. The germline V gene has CDR1 SGHNT and CDR2 YYREEE (reference sequence). CDR3 protein: CASSLRSGVRYEQYF. The CDR3 coding sequence is TGTGCCAGCAGCCTAAGGTCGGGAGTAAGGTACGAGCAGTACTTC.

The genes are TRBV4-3 and TRBJ1-1; 8 positions agree with TRBD1. After removal of 4 bases from V and 1 base from J, the junction contained 5 bases not matched to a gene. CDR1 LGHNA and CDR2 YSLEER come from the germline V gene. The CDR3 loop spans 15 amino acids. The CDR3 DNA follows: TGCGCCAGCAGCCTGGCCGGGACAGGGAACACTGAAGCTTTCTTT. It codes for CASSLAGTGNTEAFF.

The V call is TRBV5-1, the J call TRBJ2-3; 7 nucleotides agree with TRBD1. CDR3 length: 13 amino acids. Germline lookup yields CDR1 SGHRS and CDR2 YFSETQ. V dropped 5 bases and J dropped 4; count of bases not matched to a gene: 4. CDR3 sequence reads: CASRETGSDTQYF. For the CDR3, the DNA is TGCGCCAGCAGAGAGACAGGGTCAGATACGCAGTATTTT.

The gene calls are TRBV5-1 and TRBJ2-1; TRBD1 agrees at 11 bases. J was trimmed by 9 bases and V by 1 base; bases with no gene match: 6. The CDR3 is 15 residues long. Germline-derived CDR1 and CDR2 are SGHRS and YFSETQ. As DNA, the CDR3 is TGCGCCAGCAGCTTGATGGGACAGGGGGTTATTGAGCAGTTCTTC. Amino acids: CASSLMGQGVIEQFF. Based on the CDR3 plus reference TRBV5-1 and TRBJ2-1, the full variable domain is KAGVTQTPRYLIKTRGQQVTLSCSPISGHRSVSWYQQTPGQGLQFLFEYFSETQRNKGNFPGRFSGRQFSNSRSEMNVSTLELGDSALYLCASSLMGQGVIEQFFGPGTRLTVL.

The chain links TRBV12-3 or TRBV12-4 to TRBJ1-1; 7 bases line up with TRBD1. With 8 bases clipped from V and 3 bases from J, the junction kept 3 bases outside the gene matches. The CDR3 sequence is 12 residues long. This CDR3 reads CASGRGDTEAFF. CDR3 sequence (DNA): TGTGCCAGCGGCAGGGGGGACACTGAAGCTTTCTTT.

The chain carries TRBV7-6 and TRBJ2-1; D is possibly TRBD1 (6 bases). V was clipped by 5 bases and J by 1 base, with 18 bases between them. Germline V lookup: CDR1 SGHVS, CDR2 FNYEAQ. This CDR3 contains 17 residues. For the CDR3, the DNA is TGTGCCAGCAGCGGATGGGGTTTAGGGGGTTCCTACAATGAGCAGTTCTTC. Amino acid sequence: CASSGWGLGGSYNEQFF.

This clone appeared once. The rearrangement joins TRBV6-5 to TRBJ1-6; 8 nucleotides line up with TRBD1. The V and J ends lost 2 bases and 9 bases, in that order; junction bases with no gene match: 0. The CDR3 extends over 13 amino acids. Germline values: CDR1 MNHEY, CDR2 SVGAGI. DNA of the CDR3: TGTGCCAGCAGTTACGGACAGGGTTCACCCCTCCACTTT. Translated, it gives CASSYGQGSPLHF.